The clone carrying this T cell receptor (beta chain) was observed a few times. Its matching antigen is unknown. These data come from a study of cytomegalovirus exposure and HLA in healthy donors. The PCR had 60 Vbeta and 13 Jbeta primers. Assay: immunoSEQ multiplex PCR; the TCRdb copy retains only in-frame clones and omits some. The table has fewer than 200,000 clones, approximately 80% seen once; the top ten hold approximately 8.7%. Study observations and caveats: The study assumed roughly uniform donor sequencing depth for presence/absence analyses.

Germline V gives CDR1 SGHAT, CDR2 FQNNGV. V trimming: 5 bases; J trimming: 5 bases; junction bases outside the gene matches: 12. The CDR3 contains 16 residues. The chain carries TRBV11-2 and TRBJ2-5, with 9 nucleotides matching TRBD2. The sample taken for sequencing was PBMCs. This receptor was taken from a man between 18 and 35 years old in good health and CMV-seropositive. The CDR3 DNA reads TGTGCCAGCAGCCCAGATCGGGCTAGCGGGACGGAGACCCAGTACTTC. Translated, it gives CASSPDRASGTETQYF.